A selection of T cell receptor beta chains follows, all from one sample in a study of graft-versus-host responses after intestinal transplantation. These receptors lack a known antigen. The table came from immunoSEQ multiplex PCR; TCRdb's copy has only in-frame clones and leaves some out. The table has around 100,000 clones, about nine tenths seen once. The sample consisted of unstimulated CD4+ T cells sorted from spleen or lymph node cells, taken before transplant. Every receptor here comes from a human donor who was the organ donor for an intestinal transplant. CDR3s include the opening cysteine and the closing phenylalanine or tryptophan. A D gene is named only where the DNA matches it firmly. A row's size may be missing; if present it is once, few, many or a size class.

d_call,clone_size,j_call,v_call,cdr3_nt,cdr3_aa
TRBD1,.,TRBJ2-2,TRBV18,TGTGCCAGCTCACGGGACAGGGGCCGAACCGGGGAGCTGTTTTTT,CASSRDRGRTGELFF
.,.,TRBJ1-2,TRBV6-5,TGTGCCAGCAGTCGGGGTCCAGGGGCTAACTATGGCTACACCTTC,CASSRGPGANYGYTF
TRBD1,.,TRBJ1-4,TRBV6-5,TGTGCCAGCAGTCCCACAGGGGCGAAAGAAAAACTGTTTTTT,CASSPTGAKEKLFF
.,.,TRBJ1-2,TRBV5-1,TGCGCCAGCAGCTTGGCAGGGAACGGCTACACCTTC,CASSLAGNGYTF
TRBD2,.,TRBJ2-7,TRBV19,TGTGCCAGTAGAGTAGGCGGGGGGACCGACGAGCAGTACTTC,CASRVGGGTDEQYF
TRBD2,.,TRBJ2-1,TRBV7-8,TGTGCCAGCAGCTTAGTCGTGCCGGGGGGGCGCAATGAGCAGTTCTTC,CASSLVVPGGRNEQFF
TRBD1,.,TRBJ2-1,TRBV4-2,TGTGCCAGCAGCCTAACCGGGACAGGGGGTAGCTCCTACAATGAGCAGTTCTTC,CASSLTGTGGSSYNEQFF
TRBD1,.,TRBJ2-7,TRBV10-3,TGTGCCATCAATCCGGACAGGGGCCACGAGCAGTACTTC,CAINPDRGHEQYF
.,few,TRBJ1-1,TRBV6-6,TGTGCCAGCAGTTCTGCCGATCAGGGGAACACTGAAGCTTTCTTT,CASSSADQGNTEAFF
TRBD1,once,TRBJ1-6,TRBV19,TGTGCCAGTAGTATAGGGACAGGGGCCGCCTATTCACCCCTCCACTTT,CASSIGTGAAYSPLHF
TRBD2,.,TRBJ2-5,TRBV7-3,TGTGCCAGCAGCTCACTAGCGGGGGGACAAGAGACCCAGTACTTC,CASSSLAGGQETQYF
.,.,TRBJ1-2,TRBV6-1,TGTGCCAGCAGCTGGACGGGGGTATATGGCTACACCTTC,CASSWTGVYGYTF
.,once,TRBJ1-6,TRBV11-2,TGTGCCAGCAGCGAGAGTAATTCACCCCTCCACTTT,CASSESNSPLHF
TRBD1,.,TRBJ1-2,TRBV18,TGTGCCAGCTCACCAGGGGAGACAGGGTATGGCTACACCTTC,CASSPGETGYGYTF
TRBD2,.,TRBJ2-7,TRBV4-2,TGTGCCAGCAGCCAAGATCGGACTAGCGGGGGCAGCTCCTACGAGCAGTACTTC,CASSQDRTSGGSSYEQYF
.,.,TRBJ1-5,TRBV18,TGTGCCAGCTCAGTTCGACGGACGGCCCTAGACTATAGCAATCAGCCCCAGCATTTT,CASSVRRTALDYSNQPQHF
TRBD2,.,TRBJ2-3,TRBV27,TGTGCCAGCAGTTTTTTAGCGGGGGGGCAAGATACGCAGTATTTT,CASSFLAGGQDTQYF
.,.,TRBJ1-2,TRBV6-1,TGTGCCAGCAGTGAATTGCTGGGCAGGGCGGCCTATGGCTACACCTTC,CASSELLGRAAYGYTF
.,.,TRBJ1-3,TRBV4-3,TGCGCCAGCAGCCAAGAAAGGAGCTCTGGAAACACCATATATTTT,CASSQERSSGNTIYF
.,.,TRBJ1-5,TRBV19,TGTGCCAGTAGGGCCTGGGACAAATACAATCAGCCCCAGCATTTT,CASRAWDKYNQPQHF
.,.,TRBJ1-5,TRBV5-1,TGCGCCAGCAGAATTTCCAGAAATCAGCCCCAGCATTTT,CASRISRNQPQHF
TRBD2,.,TRBJ2-4,TRBV7-2,TGTGCCAGCAGCTTAGGGGGGGGATCGGCCAAAAACATTCAGTACTTC,CASSLGGGSAKNIQYF
TRBD1,once,TRBJ2-3,TRBV19,TGTGCCAGCGTAGACCGAGGGGGCGCAGATACGCAGTATTTT,CASVDRGGADTQYF
.,.,TRBJ1-1,TRBV2,TGTGCCAGCAGTGCGCACATGAACACTGAAGCTTTCTTT,CASSAHMNTEAFF
TRBD1,.,TRBJ2-4,TRBV6-1,TGTGCCAGCAGTGAATTCTTTGTATCGTCGGGACAGGAAAACATTCAGTACTTC,CASSEFFVSSGQENIQYF
TRBD2,.,TRBJ2-2,TRBV15,TGTGCCACCAGCCCGGGACTAGCGGACACCGGGGAGCTGTTTTTT,CATSPGLADTGELFF
.,once,TRBJ1-2,TRBV6-5,TGTGCCAGCAGCCCAACCGGACAGTATGGCTACACCTTC,CASSPTGQYGYTF